A single sample is the source of the 5 T cell receptor beta chains below, sequenced in a study of blood T cell repertoires in COVID-19. Profiling relied on immunoSEQ multiplex PCR, and the TCRdb table lists in-frame clones only, not all of them. The table lists 140,000 to 150,000 clones, 70% to 90% of them singletons. Sequences were obtained from peripheral blood. The receptors were gathered from a woman aged 55-69 years with COVID-19, enrolled during active disease.

The rearrangement links TRBV7-9 to TRBJ2-3, with 16 bases fitting TRBD2. Trimming removed 4 bases from V and 11 bases from J; junction bases left unmatched: 3. This CDR3 comprises 14 residues. The V gene's germline CDR1 is SEHNR and CDR2 FQNEAQ (reference sequence). CDR3 DNA: TGTGCCAGCAGCTCGGGACTAGCGGGGGGGCGGCAGTATTTT. It encodes CASSSGLAGGRQYF.

The V call is TRBV9, the J call TRBJ1-2, with D perhaps TRBD1 (5 bases). V was shortened by 0 bases and J by 4 bases, with 13 bases between the two germline ends. The CDR3 contains 15 residues. Germline lookup yields CDR1 SGDLS and CDR2 YYNGEE. Here the CDR3 reads CASSVALGLVYGYTF. CDR3 sequence (DNA): TGTGCCAGCAGCGTAGCTTTGGGACTGGTCTATGGCTACACCTTC.

The chain employs TRBV24-1 and TRBJ1-3, with 8 bases fitting TRBD1. The CDR3 contains 19 residues. J was trimmed by 4 bases and V by 4 bases; bases with no gene match: 17. CDR1 is KGHDR and CDR2 is SFDVKD in the germline V gene. As DNA, the CDR3 is TGTGCCACCAGTGAGCTAAAGATTGTCGGACAGGGTAAGGGAAACACCATATATTTT. It encodes CATSELKIVGQGKGNTIYF.

This clone has only one observation. This chain links TRBV7-9 with TRBJ1-5; 8 nucleotides align to TRBD1. From germline, CDR1 is SEHNR and CDR2 FQNEAQ (reference sequence). V dropped 1 base and J dropped 3; count of bases not matched to a gene: 2. This CDR3 is built from 15 residues. The CDR3 bases are TGTGCCAGCAGCTTAGAGGGACAGGTCAATCAGCCCCAGCATTTT. This codes for CASSLEGQVNQPQHF.

The gene calls are TRBV5-5 and TRBJ2-5, with D tentatively TRBD2 (5 bases). Germline CDR1 reads SGHKS; CDR2 reads YYEKEE (reference sequence). The CDR3 contains 15 residues. V was shortened by 3 bases and J by 0 bases, with 12 bases between the two germline ends. CDR3 sequence: CASSWETEDQETQYF. The CDR3, as DNA: TGTGCCAGCAGCTGGGAGACGGAGGACCAAGAGACCCAGTACTTC.